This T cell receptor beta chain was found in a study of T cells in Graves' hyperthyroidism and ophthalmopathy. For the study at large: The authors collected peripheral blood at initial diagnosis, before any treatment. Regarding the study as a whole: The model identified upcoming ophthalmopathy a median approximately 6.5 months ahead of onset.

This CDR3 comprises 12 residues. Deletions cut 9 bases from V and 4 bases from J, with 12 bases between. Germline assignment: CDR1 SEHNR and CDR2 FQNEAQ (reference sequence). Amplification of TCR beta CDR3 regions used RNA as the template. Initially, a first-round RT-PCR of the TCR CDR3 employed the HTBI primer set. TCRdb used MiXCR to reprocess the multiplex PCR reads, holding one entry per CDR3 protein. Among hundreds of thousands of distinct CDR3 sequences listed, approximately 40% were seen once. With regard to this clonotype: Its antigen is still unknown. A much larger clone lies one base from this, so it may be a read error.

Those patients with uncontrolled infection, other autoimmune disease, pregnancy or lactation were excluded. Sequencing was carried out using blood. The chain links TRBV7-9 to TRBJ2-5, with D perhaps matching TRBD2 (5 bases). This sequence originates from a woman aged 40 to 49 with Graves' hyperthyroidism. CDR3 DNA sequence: TGTGCCAGTAGTAAGAGCGGAGAGACCCAGTACTTC. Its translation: CASSKSGETQYF.